Below, 21 T cell receptor beta chains from the same sample are listed, as sequenced in a study of molecular identifiers for immune sequencing clone quantification. TCRdb reprocessed the PCR reads via MiXCR and lists one record per CDR3 protein. The profile covers approximately 680,000 distinct CDR3 sequences, with over 25% appearing a single time and 0.7% to 0.95% taken by the ten largest. Material for sequencing was naive CD8+ T cells from blood, with Jurkat cell RNA spiked in. This sample's subset: FACS-sorted CD8+CD4-CCR7+CD45RA+ naive T cells. The receptor source for this set is a human donor in good health. Some libraries in this study had Jurkat cell RNA spiked in.

This clonotype was seen a handful of times. This chain connects TRBV19 to TRBJ1-5; D is possibly TRBD1 (5 bases). The CDR3 loop spans 16 amino acids. CDR1 and CDR2 (germline): LNHDA, SQIVND (reference sequence). V lost 7 bases and J lost 1, with 17 bases in between. The CDR3 region is CASTMVRGLSNQPQHF. The CDR3 DNA follows: TGTGCCAGTACCATGGTGAGGGGATTAAGCAATCAGCCCCAGCATTTT.

This chain joins TRBV19 and TRBJ2-7, with D maybe TRBD1 (5 bases). V was cut by 6 bases and J by 1 base, with 16 bases left in between. The CDR3 runs to 15 residues. The germline V gene has CDR1 LNHDA and CDR2 SQIVND (reference sequence). Here the CDR3 DNA reads TGTGCCAGTAGGCCCGATCGGCAGGGATCCTACGAGCAGTACTTC. It translates to CASRPDRQGSYEQYF.

Remarks on this clonotype: Germline is not matched at one junction end, which may reflect a read error. The chain couples TRBV3-1 to TRBJ2-5; 9 nucleotides agree with TRBD2. This CDR3 has 15 residues. Per germline, CDR1 LGHDT and CDR2 YNNKEL (reference sequence). In nucleotides, the CDR3 is TGTGCCAGCAGCCAAGTAATAGCGGGGGTGGAGACCCGGTACTTC. It yields the protein CASSQVIAGVETRYF.

A few counts support this clonotype. The chain combines TRBV12-3 or TRBV12-4 with TRBJ1-1, with D possibly matching TRBD1 (5 bases). Trimming removed 6 bases from V and 8 bases from J, with 16 bases in between. This CDR3 spans 13 amino acids. The CDR3 DNA reads as TGTGCCAGCAGCTCGGGACGTCGGATCGAAGCTTTCTTT. Protein product: CASSSGRRIEAFF.

This clonotype was recorded at least ten times. The V gene is TRBV27, the J gene TRBJ2-6; TRBD1 matches 7 bases. The CDR3 is 15 residues long. The V gene's germline CDR1 is MNHEY and CDR2 SMNVEV (reference sequence). V lost 5 bases to trimming and J lost 3 bases; unmatched junction nucleotides: 4. CDR3 DNA: TGTGCCAGCAGTATAGGGGGCGGTGGGGCCAACGTCCTGACTTTC. Translating gives CASSIGGGGANVLTF.

The chain uses TRBV20-1 and TRBJ2-3, with D maybe TRBD1 (6 bases). The CDR3 covers 15 residues. The V gene's germline CDR1 is DFQATT and CDR2 SNEGSKA (reference sequence). V dropped 5 bases and J dropped 1 base, with 16 bases sitting between them. CDR3 region: CSASGEAGGTDTQYF. CDR3 coding DNA: TGCAGTGCTTCCGGAGAGGCAGGGGGCACAGATACGCAGTATTTT.

This clonotype has at least ten counts. This rearrangement joins TRBV6-1 to TRBJ2-5; D is uncertain. The germline V gene has CDR1 MNHNS and CDR2 SASEGT. Trimming stripped 10 bases from V and 3 bases from J, with 6 bases between. CDR3 length equals 10 residues. CDR3 sequence reads: CATQEETQYF. The CDR3 DNA follows: TGTGCCACCCAAGAAGAGACCCAGTACTTC.

The rearrangement joins TRBV4-1 to TRBJ2-1; D ambiguous. The V gene lost 3 bases and the J gene lost 3 bases, with 21 bases spanning the gap. The CDR3 contains 18 residues. The germline CDR1 and CDR2 sequences are MGHRA and YSYEKL. The CDR3 is CASSQGFPRDTFYNEQFF. As DNA, the CDR3 is TGCGCCAGCAGCCAGGGATTCCCCCGCGATACGTTCTACAATGAGCAGTTCTTC.

This clonotype was picked up a small number of times. The J gene is TRBJ2-1, the V gene TRBV5-1; TRBD1 matches at 9 bases. This CDR3 has 16 amino acids. The V gene's germline CDR1 is SGHRS and CDR2 YFSETQ. Trimming removed 0 bases from V and 4 bases from J; junction bases left unmatched: 5. DNA of the CDR3: TGCGCCAGCAGCTTGGCCACTGGACAGGGGTACAATGAGCAGTTCTTC. Protein sequence: CASSLATGQGYNEQFF.

This clonotype was picked up a small number of times. The chain carries TRBV6-2 or TRBV6-3 and TRBJ2-3, with a possible D match to TRBD2 (6 bases). The CDR3 consists of 15 residues. The germline CDR1 and CDR2 sequences are MNHEY and SVGEGT. V was trimmed by 5 bases and J by 1 base, leaving 13 bases between them. The CDR3 DNA reads TGTGCCAGCAGTCGGGGGTATTCCCGCACAGATACGCAGTATTTT. Residues: CASSRGYSRTDTQYF.

This clonotype was recorded many times. The rearrangement links TRBV7-2 to TRBJ2-3; TRBD2 is a possible D gene (6 bases). Trimming took off 5 bases at V and 2 bases at J, with 17 bases between the two ends. The length of the CDR3 is 16 residues. The germline V gene encodes CDR1 SGHTA and CDR2 FQGNSA. The CDR3 DNA is TGTGCCAGCAGCACGAGGACTACCAGATTCACAGATACGCAGTATTTT. Its protein product is CASSTRTTRFTDTQYF.

This clonotype turned up a few times. The rearrangement links TRBV19 to TRBJ2-7; D unresolved. The germline V gene encodes CDR1 LNHDA and CDR2 SQIVND (reference sequence). The CDR3 extends over 15 amino acids. Trimming shortened V by 1 base and J by 3 bases, and 13 bases separated the two germline ends. DNA for the CDR3: TGTGCCAGTAGTATAGTGTTGGCAGGTTACTACGAGCAGTACTTC. The encoded protein is CASSIVLAGYYEQYF.

This clonotype came up once. This may arise from a read error, as a much more abundant clone is one base away. The chain recombines TRBV5-1 with TRBJ2-5; 10 bases are a match to TRBD2. Per germline, CDR1 SGHRS and CDR2 YFSETQ. The J segment lost 4 bases and the V segment lost 0 bases, leaving 3 bases of the junction unmatched. The CDR3 totals 15 residues. The CDR3, as DNA: TGCGCCAGCAGCTTGGGCAGGACTAGCGGAGAGACCCAGTACTTC. It yields the protein CASSLGRTSGETQYF.

As to this clonotype: Germline and junction disagree at one end, which may indicate a read error. V usage is TRBV5-3 and J usage is TRBJ2-1; possible D gene TRBD2, 5 bases. TRBV5-3 is filed as an ORF, its function uncertain. The CDR3 runs 13 residues. The CDR3 sequence is CASSFGGSGEQFF. The CDR3 DNA is TGTGCCAGCAGCTTCGGTGGGAGTGGTGAGCAGTTCTTC.

The chain joins TRBV27 to TRBJ1-5; D is perhaps TRBD1 (5 bases). Germline loops: CDR1 MNHEY, CDR2 SMNVEV (reference sequence). CDR3 length equals 16 residues. The V end lost 0 bases, the J end lost 6 bases, and 15 bases lay between the germline ends. The CDR3 bases are TGTGCCAGCAGTTTATCGTGGGGGGACTTTGGTCAGCCCCAGCATTTT. Its protein is CASSLSWGDFGQPQHF.

This clonotype has just a few counts. This sequence joins TRBV6-1 and TRBJ2-2, with D maybe TRBD1 (6 bases). This CDR3 is 15 amino acids long. Between the trimmed V and J ends, which lost 7 bases and 1 base, there was a span of 13 bases. From germline, CDR1 is MNHNS and CDR2 SASEGT. The CDR3 region is CASKRGQRNTGELFF. CDR3 DNA: TGTGCCAGCAAGAGGGGACAACGGAACACCGGGGAGCTGTTTTTT.

In this sample, this clonotype turned up many times. V is TRBV7-9 and J is TRBJ2-2, with no clear D. Germline CDR1 SEHNR, CDR2 FQNEAQ (reference sequence). The CDR3 length is 13 residues. Trimming cost V 5 bases and J 7 bases, with 11 bases left between them. CDR3 amino acids: CASSPFGDGELFF. The CDR3 DNA follows: TGTGCCAGCAGCCCCTTCGGAGACGGGGAGCTGTTTTTT.

In its sample, this clonotype was seen many times. The V call is TRBV7-6, the J call TRBJ2-7; 9 bases agree with TRBD2. The V gene end was trimmed by 4 bases and the J gene end by 3 bases; junction bases not matched to a gene: 4. CDR1 is SGHVS, CDR2 FNYEAQ, per germline. The CDR3 spans 14 residues. As DNA, the CDR3 is TGTGCCAGCAGCTCGAGCGGGGGGAGCTACGAGCAGTACTTC. It encodes CASSSSGGSYEQYF.

This clonotype was counted between two and nine times. The chain is built from TRBV27 and TRBJ2-7; TRBD1 might be the D (5 bases). Trimming removed 4 bases from V and 4 bases from J, with 11 bases in between. CDR3 length: 13 amino acids. CDR1 is MNHEY and CDR2 is SMNVEV in the germline V gene (reference sequence). CDR3 in amino acids: CASSWGSLYEQYF. For the CDR3, the DNA is TGTGCCAGCAGTTGGGGCAGTTTGTACGAGCAGTACTTC.

J is TRBJ2-1 and V is TRBV27, with D perhaps matching TRBD1 (6 bases). Germline CDR1 MNHEY, CDR2 SMNVEV (reference sequence). This CDR3 is 15 amino acids long. V was pared by 9 bases and J by 2 bases, with 17 bases between. The CDR3, as DNA: TGTGCCAGTCGCGGACAGCTAGGGACCTACAATGAGCAGTTCTTC. Amino acids: CASRGQLGTYNEQFF.

This clonotype was counted at least ten times. J is TRBJ2-2 and V is TRBV3-1, with D unresolved. Between the trimmed V and J ends, which lost 1 base and 0 bases, there was a span of 3 bases. The CDR3 totals 14 residues. Germline-derived CDR1 and CDR2 are LGHDT and YNNKEL (reference sequence). The chain's CDR3 is CASSQVSNTGELFF. The DNA for the CDR3 is TGTGCCAGCAGCCAAGTGTCGAACACCGGGGAGCTGTTTTTT.